This T cell receptor beta chain derives from a study of T-cell memory formation after mild COVID-19. The V gene's germline CDR1 is SGHTA and CDR2 FQGNSA. CDR3 size: 16 residues. The V gene lost 1 base and the J gene lost 3 bases, with 16 bases spanning the gap. This clonotype was recorded only once. TCRdb re-called the 5' RACE reads through MiXCR, storing one row per CDR3 protein. The data contain under 600,000 distinct CDR3 sequences, roughly a fifth of them singletons. This rearrangement joins TRBV7-2 to TRBJ2-7, with D perhaps TRBD2 (5 bases). Input material: PBMCs or a T cell subset sorted from them (not recorded which). The sequence was obtained from an adult woman who had mild COVID-19 (a few samples of this study predate the infection). Cell type and time point are not known. CDR3 protein: CASSLEDLAESYEQYF. CDR3 DNA: TGTGCCAGCAGCTTAGAAGATCTAGCCGAAAGCTACGAGCAGTACTTC.